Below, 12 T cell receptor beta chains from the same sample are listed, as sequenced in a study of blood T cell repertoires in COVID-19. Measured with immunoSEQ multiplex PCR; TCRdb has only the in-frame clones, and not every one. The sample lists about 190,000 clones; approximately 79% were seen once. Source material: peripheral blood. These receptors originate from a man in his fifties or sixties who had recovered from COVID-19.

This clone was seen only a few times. The CDR3 DNA follows: TGTGCCACCAGCAGAGAAGCGGGGGGCTACAATGAGCAGTTCTTC. Translation gives CATSREAGGYNEQFF. The rearrangement uses TRBV15 and TRBJ2-1; 9 nucleotides agree with TRBD2. The CDR3 is 15 residues long. Germline loops: CDR1 LNHNV, CDR2 YYDKDF (reference sequence). The junction had 0 bases not matched to a gene; V was cut back by 0 bases and J by 3 bases.

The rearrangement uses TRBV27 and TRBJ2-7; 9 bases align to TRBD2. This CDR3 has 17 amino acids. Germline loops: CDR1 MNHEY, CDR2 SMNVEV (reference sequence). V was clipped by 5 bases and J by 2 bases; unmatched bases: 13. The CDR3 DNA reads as TGTGCCAGCAGTCCCAACGGGGGACTAGCAGGGGCCTACGAGCAGTACTTC. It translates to CASSPNGGLAGAYEQYF.

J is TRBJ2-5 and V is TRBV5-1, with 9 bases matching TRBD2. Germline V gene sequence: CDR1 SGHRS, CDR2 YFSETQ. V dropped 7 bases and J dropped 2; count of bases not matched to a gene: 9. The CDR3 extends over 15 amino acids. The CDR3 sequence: CASRASGNIQETQYF. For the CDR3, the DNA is TGCGCCAGCCGGGCTAGCGGGAACATACAAGAGACCCAGTACTTC. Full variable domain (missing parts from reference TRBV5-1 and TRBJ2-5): KAGVTQTPRYLIKTRGQQVTLSCSPISGHRSVSWYQQTPGQGLQFLFEYFSETQRNKGNFPGRFSGRQFSNSRSEMNVSTLELGDSALYLCASRASGNIQETQYFGPGTRLLVL.

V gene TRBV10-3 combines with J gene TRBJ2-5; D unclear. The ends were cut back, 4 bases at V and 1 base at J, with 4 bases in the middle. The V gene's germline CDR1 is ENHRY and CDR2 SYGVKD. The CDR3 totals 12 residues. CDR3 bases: TGTGCCATCAGTGTCAGCCAAGAGACCCAGTACTTC. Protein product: CAISVSQETQYF.

The CDR3: CASSPQAGDTTDTQYF. CDR3 nucleotides: TGTGCCAGCAGCCCCCAGGCGGGAGACACGACAGATACGCAGTATTTT. The J gene is TRBJ2-3, the V gene TRBV6-6; 7 bases line up with TRBD2. Per germline, CDR1 MNHNY and CDR2 SVGAGI (reference sequence). The CDR3 consists of 16 residues. The V gene end was trimmed by 6 bases and the J gene end by 3 bases; junction bases not matched to a gene: 12.

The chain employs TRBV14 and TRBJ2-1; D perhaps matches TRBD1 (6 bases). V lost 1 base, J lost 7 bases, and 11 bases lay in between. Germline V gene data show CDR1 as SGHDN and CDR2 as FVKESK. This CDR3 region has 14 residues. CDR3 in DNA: TGTGCCAGCAGCCAAGTAACAGGGTCGAATGAGCAGTTCTTC. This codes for CASSQVTGSNEQFF.

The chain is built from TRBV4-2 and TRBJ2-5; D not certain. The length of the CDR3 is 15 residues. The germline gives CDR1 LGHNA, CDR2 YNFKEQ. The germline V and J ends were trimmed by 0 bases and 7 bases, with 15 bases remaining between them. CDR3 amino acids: CASSQDRTAKRTQYF. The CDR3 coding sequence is TGTGCCAGCAGCCAAGATCGAACTGCAAAACGGACCCAGTACTTC.

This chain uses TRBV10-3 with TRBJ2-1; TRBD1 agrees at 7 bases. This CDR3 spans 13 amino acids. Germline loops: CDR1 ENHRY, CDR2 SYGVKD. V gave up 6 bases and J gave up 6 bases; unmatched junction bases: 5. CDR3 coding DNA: TGTGCCATCAGACAGGGGAAGGGCAATGAGCAGTTCTTC. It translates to CAIRQGKGNEQFF.

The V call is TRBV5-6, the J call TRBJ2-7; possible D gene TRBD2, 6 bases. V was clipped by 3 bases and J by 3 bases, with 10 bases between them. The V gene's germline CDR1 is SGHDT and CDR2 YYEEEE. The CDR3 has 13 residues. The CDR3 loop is CASSSGLFYEQYF. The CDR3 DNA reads TGTGCCAGCAGCTCAGGACTATTCTACGAGCAGTACTTC.

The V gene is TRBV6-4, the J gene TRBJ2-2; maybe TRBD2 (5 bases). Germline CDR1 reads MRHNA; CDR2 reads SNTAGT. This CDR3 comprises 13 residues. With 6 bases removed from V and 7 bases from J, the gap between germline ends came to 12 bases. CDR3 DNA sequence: TGTGCCAGCAGCACGGAACGGGGCGGGGAGCTGTTTTTT. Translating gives CASSTERGGELFF.

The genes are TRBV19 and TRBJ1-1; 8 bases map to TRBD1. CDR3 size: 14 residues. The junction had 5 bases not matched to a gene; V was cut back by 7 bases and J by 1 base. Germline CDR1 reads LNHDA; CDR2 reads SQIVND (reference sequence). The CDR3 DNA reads TGTGCCAGTATCAAAGACAGGGGGAACACTGAAGCTTTCTTT. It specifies CASIKDRGNTEAFF.

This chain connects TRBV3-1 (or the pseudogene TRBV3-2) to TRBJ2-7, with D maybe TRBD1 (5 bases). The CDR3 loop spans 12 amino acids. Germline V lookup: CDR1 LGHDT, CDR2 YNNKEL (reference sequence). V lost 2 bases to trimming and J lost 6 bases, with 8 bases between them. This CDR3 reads CASSQSDSEQYF. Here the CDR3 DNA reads TGTGCCAGCAGCCAATCCGACAGCGAGCAGTACTTC.